The 6 T cell receptor beta chains listed next were all sequenced from one sample in a study of T-cell reconstitution after alpha-beta-depleted transplantation in children (dated by TCRdb to 2016 to 2018). Libraries were constructed by PCR. The instrument given in TCRdb is Illumina HiSeq 2500. Molecular barcoding was employed in the preparation of TCR libraries, with unique molecular identifiers being used to normalize TCRbeta repertoire quantification. In-frame beta chains were kept once TCRdb had trimmed the public reads at Q25 with fastp and called clones with MiXCR. Rows merge per CDR3 protein into single entries with the most common DNA and genes. This sample comprises approximately 420,000 distinct CDR3 sequences, about a tenth of them detected only once. The ten largest clones capture roughly 5.5% of the sample. Source: PBMCs from the stem cell graft donor, taken from the stem cell graft. The receptors originated from a human donor who donated a stem cell graft to a child with acute myeloid leukemia.

This clonotype was seen more than once but under ten times. CDR3 protein: CASSIGQGAQETQYF. In DNA, the CDR3 is TGTGCCAGCAGTATAGGACAGGGGGCCCAAGAGACCCAGTACTTC. The chain links TRBV6-2 or TRBV6-3 to TRBJ2-5; 11 bases map to TRBD1. V was clipped by 5 bases and J by 1 base; unmatched bases: 3. Germline V gene data show CDR1 as MNHEY and CDR2 as SVGEGT. This CDR3 is built from 15 residues.

This clonotype showed up just a few times. This rearrangement joins TRBV7-6 to TRBJ2-5, with TRBD2 as a possible D gene (5 bases). The CDR3 extends over 17 amino acids. Trimming removed 6 bases at V and 3 bases at J, with 23 bases between. Germline V lookup: CDR1 SGHVS, CDR2 FNYEAQ. The CDR3 DNA is TGTGCCAGCAGTTTTCACCTTACCGGGAAAAGGGAAGAGACCCAGTACTTC. Its protein product is CASSFHLTGKREETQYF.

The table lists this clonotype with a few counts. The V call is TRBV6-5, the J call TRBJ2-7; 12 nucleotides line up with TRBD2. J gave up 9 bases and V 0 bases, and 6 bases lay outside the gene matches. Germline lookup yields CDR1 MNHEY and CDR2 SVGAGI. There are 15 residues in the CDR3. The CDR3 sequence: CASSYSPSGREGQYF. CDR3 DNA: TGTGCCAGCAGTTACTCGCCTAGCGGGAGGGAGGGGCAGTACTTC.

V usage is TRBV20-1 and J usage is TRBJ2-1; TRBD2 matches at 10 bases. This CDR3 is built from 15 residues. Unmatched junction bases numbered 10, after V lost 6 bases and J lost 5 bases. Germline V gives CDR1 DFQATT, CDR2 SNEGSKA (reference sequence). DNA for the CDR3: TGCAGTGCCCCCCGGGATAGCGGGGGGAACAATGAGCAGTTCTTC. Its translation: CSAPRDSGGNNEQFF.

This clonotype turned up a few times. The chain employs TRBV10-3 and TRBJ2-4; D might be TRBD2 (6 bases). Trimming shortened V by 3 bases and J by 7 bases, and 7 bases separated the two germline ends. Per the germline V gene, CDR1 is ENHRY and CDR2 is SYGVKD. The CDR3 runs to 12 residues. The CDR3 sequence is CAISDGGNIQYF. The CDR3 DNA follows: TGTGCCATCAGTGACGGAGGGAACATTCAGTACTTC.

This clonotype has at least ten counts. J is TRBJ1-1 and V is TRBV25-1; 8 bases are shared with TRBD1. Germline CDR1 is MGHDK and CDR2 is SYGVNS. Unmatched junction bases numbered 3, after V lost 6 bases and J lost 0 bases. The CDR3 consists of 14 residues. The CDR3 protein is CASSRQGMNTEAFF. The CDR3 DNA is TGTGCCAGCAGCCGACAGGGGATGAACACTGAAGCTTTCTTT. The entire variable domain, with the rest obtained from reference TRBV25-1 and TRBJ1-1, is as follows: EADIYQTPRYLVIGTGKKITLECSQTMGHDKMYWYQQDPGMELHLIHYSYGVNSTEKGDLSSESTVSRIRTEHFPLTLESARPSHTSQYLCASSRQGMNTEAFFGQGTRLTVV.